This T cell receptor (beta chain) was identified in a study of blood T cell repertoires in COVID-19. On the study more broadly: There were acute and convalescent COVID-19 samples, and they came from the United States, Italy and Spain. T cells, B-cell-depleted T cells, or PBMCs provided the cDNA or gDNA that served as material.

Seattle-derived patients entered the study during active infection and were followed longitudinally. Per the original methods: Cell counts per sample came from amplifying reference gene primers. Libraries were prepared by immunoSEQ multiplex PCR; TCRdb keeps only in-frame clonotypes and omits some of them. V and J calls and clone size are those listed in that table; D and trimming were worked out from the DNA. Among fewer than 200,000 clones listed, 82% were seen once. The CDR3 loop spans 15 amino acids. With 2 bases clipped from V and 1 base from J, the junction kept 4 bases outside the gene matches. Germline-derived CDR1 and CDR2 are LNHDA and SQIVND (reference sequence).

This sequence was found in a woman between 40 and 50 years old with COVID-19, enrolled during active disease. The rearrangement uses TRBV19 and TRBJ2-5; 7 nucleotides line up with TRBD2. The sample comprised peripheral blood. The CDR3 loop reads CASSISSSGQETQYF. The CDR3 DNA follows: TGTGCCAGTAGTATATCGTCTAGCGGCCAAGAGACCCAGTACTTC.